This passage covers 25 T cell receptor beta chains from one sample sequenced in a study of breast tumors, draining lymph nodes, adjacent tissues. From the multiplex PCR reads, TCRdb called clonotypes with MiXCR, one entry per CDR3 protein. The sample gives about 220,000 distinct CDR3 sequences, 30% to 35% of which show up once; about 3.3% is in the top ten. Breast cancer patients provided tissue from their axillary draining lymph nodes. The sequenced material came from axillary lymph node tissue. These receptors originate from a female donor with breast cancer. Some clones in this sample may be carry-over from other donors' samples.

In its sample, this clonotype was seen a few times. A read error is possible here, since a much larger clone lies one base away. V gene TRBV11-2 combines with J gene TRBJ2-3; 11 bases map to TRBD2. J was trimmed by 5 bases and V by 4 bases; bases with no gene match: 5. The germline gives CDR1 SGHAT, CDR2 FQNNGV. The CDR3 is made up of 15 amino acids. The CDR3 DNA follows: TGTGCCAGCAGCTCGACTAGCGGGGTTCAAGATACGCAGTATTTT. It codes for CASSSTSGVQDTQYF.

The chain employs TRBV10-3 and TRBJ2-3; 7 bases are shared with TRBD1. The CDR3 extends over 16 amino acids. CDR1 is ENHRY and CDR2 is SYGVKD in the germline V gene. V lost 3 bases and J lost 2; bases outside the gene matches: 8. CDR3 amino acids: CAISDARDSITDTQYF. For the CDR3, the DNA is TGTGCCATCAGTGATGCCCGGGACAGTATCACAGATACGCAGTATTTT.

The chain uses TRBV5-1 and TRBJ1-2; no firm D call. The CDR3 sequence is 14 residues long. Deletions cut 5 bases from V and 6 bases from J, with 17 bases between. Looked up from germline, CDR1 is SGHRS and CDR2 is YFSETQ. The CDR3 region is CASSSGGVLHGYTF. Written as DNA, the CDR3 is TGCGCCAGCAGTTCGGGCGGGGTCTTGCATGGCTACACCTTC.

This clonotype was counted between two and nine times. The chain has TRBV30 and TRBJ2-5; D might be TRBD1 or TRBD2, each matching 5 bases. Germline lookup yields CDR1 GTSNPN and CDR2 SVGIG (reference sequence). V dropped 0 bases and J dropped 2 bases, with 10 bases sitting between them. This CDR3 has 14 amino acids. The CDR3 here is CAWSVRDGQETQYF. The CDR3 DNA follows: TGTGCCTGGAGTGTGAGGGACGGACAAGAGACCCAGTACTTC.

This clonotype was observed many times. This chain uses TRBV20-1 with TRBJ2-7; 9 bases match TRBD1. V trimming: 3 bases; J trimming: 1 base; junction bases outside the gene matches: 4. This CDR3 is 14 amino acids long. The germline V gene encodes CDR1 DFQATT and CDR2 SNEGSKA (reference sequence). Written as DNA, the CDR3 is TGCAGTGCTAGGGGGGACAGGGCATCCTACGAGCAGTACTTC. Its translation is CSARGDRASYEQYF.

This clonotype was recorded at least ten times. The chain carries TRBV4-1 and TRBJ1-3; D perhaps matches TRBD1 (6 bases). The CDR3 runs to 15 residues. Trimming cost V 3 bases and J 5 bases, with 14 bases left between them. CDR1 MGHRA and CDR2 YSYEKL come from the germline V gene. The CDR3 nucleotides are TGCGCCAGCAGCCATCCTCCAGGGGCCAGAAACACCATATATTTT. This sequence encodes CASSHPPGARNTIYF.

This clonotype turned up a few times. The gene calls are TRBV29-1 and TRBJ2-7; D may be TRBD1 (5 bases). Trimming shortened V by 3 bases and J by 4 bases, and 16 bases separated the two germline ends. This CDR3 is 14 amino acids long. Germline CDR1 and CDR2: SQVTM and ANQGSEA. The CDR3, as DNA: TGCAGCGTTGAGGAAGGGGCCCAGCCTTACGAGCAGTACTTC. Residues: CSVEEGAQPYEQYF.

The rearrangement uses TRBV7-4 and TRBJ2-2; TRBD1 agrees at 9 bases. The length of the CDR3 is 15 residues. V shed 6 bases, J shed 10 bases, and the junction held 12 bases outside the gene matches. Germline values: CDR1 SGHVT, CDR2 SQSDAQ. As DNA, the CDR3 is TGTGCCAGCAGACCCCTGACAGGGGGGAATCAGGAGCTGTTTTTT. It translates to CASRPLTGGNQELFF.

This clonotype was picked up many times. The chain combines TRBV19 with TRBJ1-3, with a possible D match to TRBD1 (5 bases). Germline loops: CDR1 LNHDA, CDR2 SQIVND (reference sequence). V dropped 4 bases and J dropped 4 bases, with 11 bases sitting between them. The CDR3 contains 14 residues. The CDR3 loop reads CASSTGFGGNTIYF. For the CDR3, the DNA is TGTGCCAGTAGTACAGGGTTCGGAGGAAACACCATATATTTT.

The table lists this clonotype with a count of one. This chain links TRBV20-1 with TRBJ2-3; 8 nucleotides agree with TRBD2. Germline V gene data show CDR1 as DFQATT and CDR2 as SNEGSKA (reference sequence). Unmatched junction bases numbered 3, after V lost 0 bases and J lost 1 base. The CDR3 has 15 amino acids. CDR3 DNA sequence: TGCAGTGCTAGAGATCCAGCGGGGGGCACAGATACGCAGTATTTT. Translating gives CSARDPAGGTDTQYF.

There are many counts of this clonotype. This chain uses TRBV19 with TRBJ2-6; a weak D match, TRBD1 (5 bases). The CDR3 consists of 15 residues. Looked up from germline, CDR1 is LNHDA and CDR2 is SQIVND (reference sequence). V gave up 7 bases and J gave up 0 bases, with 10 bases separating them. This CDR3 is CASTGSSSGANVLTF. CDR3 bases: TGTGCCAGTACAGGGTCAAGCTCTGGGGCCAACGTCCTGACTTTC.

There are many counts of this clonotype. The CDR3 bases are TGTGCCAGCAGCCCTTTTGGCGGGAGTTCAGATACGCAGTATTTT. Its protein is CASSPFGGSSDTQYF. J is TRBJ2-3 and V is TRBV25-1; TRBD2 matches 7 bases. In germline, CDR1 is MGHDK, CDR2 SYGVNS. This CDR3 is built from 15 residues. Trimming removed 6 bases from V and 4 bases from J; junction bases left unmatched: 10.

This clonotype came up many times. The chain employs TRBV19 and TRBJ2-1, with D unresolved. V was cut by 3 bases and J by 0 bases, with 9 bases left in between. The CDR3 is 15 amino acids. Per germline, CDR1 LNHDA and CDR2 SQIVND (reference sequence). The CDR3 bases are TGTGCCAGTAGTATTGGGCCAGGCTCCTACAATGAGCAGTTCTTC. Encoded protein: CASSIGPGSYNEQFF. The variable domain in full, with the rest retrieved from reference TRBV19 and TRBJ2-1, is DGGITQSPKYLFRKEGQNVTLSCEQNLNHDAMYWYRQDPGQGLRLIYYSQIVNDFQKGDIAEGYSVSREKKESFPLTVTSAQKNPTAFYLCASSIGPGSYNEQFFGPGTRLTVL.

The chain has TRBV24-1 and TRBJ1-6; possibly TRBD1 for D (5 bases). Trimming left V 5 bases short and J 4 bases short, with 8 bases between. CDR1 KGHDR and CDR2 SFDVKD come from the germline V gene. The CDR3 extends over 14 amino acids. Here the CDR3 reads CATSAEGYNSPLHF. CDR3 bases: TGTGCCACCAGTGCTGAGGGGTATAATTCACCCCTCCACTTT.

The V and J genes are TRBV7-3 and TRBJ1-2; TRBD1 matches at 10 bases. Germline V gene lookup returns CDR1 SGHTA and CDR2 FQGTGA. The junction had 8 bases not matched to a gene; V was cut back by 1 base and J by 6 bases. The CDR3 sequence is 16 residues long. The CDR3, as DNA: TGTGCCAGCAGCTTAATCCGACAGGGGGCGTGGGATGGCTACACCTTC. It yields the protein CASSLIRQGAWDGYTF. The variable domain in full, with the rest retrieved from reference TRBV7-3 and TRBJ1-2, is GAGVSQTPSNKVTEKGKYVELRCDPISGHTALYWYRQSLGQGPEFLIYFQGTGAADDSGLPNDRFFAVRPEGSVSTLKIQRTERGDSAVYLCASSLIRQGAWDGYTFGSGTRLTVV.

CDR3 sequence: CASSPGPGGVLGYTF. CDR3 nucleotides: TGTGCCAGCAGCCCGGGACCGGGGGGGGTATTAGGCTACACCTTC. The V gene is TRBV11-2, the J gene TRBJ1-2; weak D call: TRBD1 (5 bases). This CDR3 is built from 15 residues. Germline-derived CDR1 and CDR2 are SGHAT and FQNNGV. V was cut by 5 bases and J by 8 bases, with 21 bases left in between.

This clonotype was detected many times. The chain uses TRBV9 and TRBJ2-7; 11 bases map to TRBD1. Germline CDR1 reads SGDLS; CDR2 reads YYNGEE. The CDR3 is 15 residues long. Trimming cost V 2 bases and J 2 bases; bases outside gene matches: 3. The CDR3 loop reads CASSVRTGGTYEQYF. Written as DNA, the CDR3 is TGTGCCAGCAGCGTTAGGACAGGGGGCACCTACGAGCAGTACTTC.

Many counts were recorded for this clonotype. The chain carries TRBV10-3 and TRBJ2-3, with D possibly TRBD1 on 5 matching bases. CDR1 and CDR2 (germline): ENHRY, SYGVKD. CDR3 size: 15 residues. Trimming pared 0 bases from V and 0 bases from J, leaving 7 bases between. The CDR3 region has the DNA TGTGCCATCAGTGAGTCAGGGGTAAGCACAGATACGCAGTATTTT. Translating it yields CAISESGVSTDTQYF.

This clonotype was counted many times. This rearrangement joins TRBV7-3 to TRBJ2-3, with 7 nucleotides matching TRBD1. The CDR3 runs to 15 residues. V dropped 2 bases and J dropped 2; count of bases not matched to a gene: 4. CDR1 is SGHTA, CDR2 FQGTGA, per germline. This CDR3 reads CASSLDRVPTDTQYF. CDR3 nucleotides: TGTGCCAGCAGCTTAGACAGGGTCCCCACAGATACGCAGTATTTT. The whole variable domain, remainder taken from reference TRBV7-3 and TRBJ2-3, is GAGVSQTPSNKVTEKGKYVELRCDPISGHTALYWYRQSLGQGPEFLIYFQGTGAADDSGLPNDRFFAVRPEGSVSTLKIQRTERGDSAVYLCASSLDRVPTDTQYFGPGTRLTVL.

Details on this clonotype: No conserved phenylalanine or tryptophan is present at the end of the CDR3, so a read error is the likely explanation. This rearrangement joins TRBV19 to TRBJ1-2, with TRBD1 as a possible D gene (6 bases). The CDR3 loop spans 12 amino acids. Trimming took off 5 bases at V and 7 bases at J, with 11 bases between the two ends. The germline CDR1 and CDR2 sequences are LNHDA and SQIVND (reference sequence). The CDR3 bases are TGTGCCAGTAGTGACCGGGACATTGGCTACACCCTC. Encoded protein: CASSDRDIGYTL.

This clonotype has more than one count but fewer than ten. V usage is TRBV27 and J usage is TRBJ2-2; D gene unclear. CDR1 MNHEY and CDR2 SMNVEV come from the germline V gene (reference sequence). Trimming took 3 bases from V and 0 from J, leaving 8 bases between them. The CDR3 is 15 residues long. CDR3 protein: CASSFGAANTGELFF. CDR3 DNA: TGTGCCAGCAGTTTCGGTGCAGCGAACACCGGGGAGCTGTTTTTT.

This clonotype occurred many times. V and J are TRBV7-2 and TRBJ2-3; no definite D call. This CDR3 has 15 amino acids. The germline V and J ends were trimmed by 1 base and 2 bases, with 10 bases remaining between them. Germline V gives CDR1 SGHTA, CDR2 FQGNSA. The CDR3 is CASSLDGWDTDTQYF. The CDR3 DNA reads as TGTGCCAGCAGCTTAGACGGGTGGGACACAGATACGCAGTATTTT.

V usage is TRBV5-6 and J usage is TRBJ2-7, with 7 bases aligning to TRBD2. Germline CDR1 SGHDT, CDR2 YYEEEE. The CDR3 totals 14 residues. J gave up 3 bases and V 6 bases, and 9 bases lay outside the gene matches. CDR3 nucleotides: TGTGCCAGCACTCCGGGGCTAGCGGACTACGAGCAGTACTTC. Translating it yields CASTPGLADYEQYF.

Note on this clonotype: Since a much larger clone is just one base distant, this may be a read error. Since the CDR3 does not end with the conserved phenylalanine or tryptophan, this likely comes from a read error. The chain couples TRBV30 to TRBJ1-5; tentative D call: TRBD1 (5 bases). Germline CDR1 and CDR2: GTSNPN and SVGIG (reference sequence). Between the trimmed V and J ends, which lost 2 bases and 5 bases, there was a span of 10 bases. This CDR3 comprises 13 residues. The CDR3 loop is CAWSTRGDQPQHS. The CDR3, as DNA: TGTGCCTGGAGTACCCGGGGGGATCAGCCCCAGCATTCT.

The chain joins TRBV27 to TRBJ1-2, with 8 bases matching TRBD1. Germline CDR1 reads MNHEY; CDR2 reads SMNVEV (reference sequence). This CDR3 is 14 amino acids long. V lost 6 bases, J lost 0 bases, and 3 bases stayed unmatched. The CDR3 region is CASRRTGTNYGYTF. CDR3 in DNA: TGTGCCAGCAGGAGGACAGGGACTAACTATGGCTACACCTTC.